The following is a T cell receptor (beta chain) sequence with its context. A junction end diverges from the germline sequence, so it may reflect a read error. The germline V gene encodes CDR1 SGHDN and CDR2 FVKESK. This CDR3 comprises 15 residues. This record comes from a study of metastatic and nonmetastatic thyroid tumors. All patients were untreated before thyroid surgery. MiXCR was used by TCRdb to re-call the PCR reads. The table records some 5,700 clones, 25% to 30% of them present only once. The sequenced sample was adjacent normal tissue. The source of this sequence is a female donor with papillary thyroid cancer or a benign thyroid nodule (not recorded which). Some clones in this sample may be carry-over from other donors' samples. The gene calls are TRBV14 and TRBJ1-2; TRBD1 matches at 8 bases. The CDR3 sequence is CASSEEETGVNGYTF. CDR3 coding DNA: TGTGCCAGCAGCGAAGAAGAGACAGGGGTCAATGGCTACACCTTC. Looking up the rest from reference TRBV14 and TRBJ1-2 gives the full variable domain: EAGVTQFPSHSVIEKGQTVTLRCDPISGHDNLYWYRRVMGKEIKFLLHFVKESKQDESGMPNNRFLAERTGGTYSTLKVQPAELEDSGVYFCASSEEETGVNGYTFGSGTRLTVV.